These T cell receptor beta chains were read from a single sample in a study of metastatic and nonmetastatic thyroid tumors. Using MiXCR, TCRdb re-called clones from the PCR reads. The table has 16,000 or so clones, roughly 24% seen once. The sample was adjacent normal tissue. These receptors all stem from a female donor with papillary thyroid cancer or a benign thyroid nodule (not recorded which). Some clones in this sample may be carry-over from other donors' samples. Each CDR3 is given with its conserved first and last residue. A D gene is named only where the DNA matches it firmly. Size values are once, few and many counts, or a class for expanded clones, and some rows have none.

.	TRBV7-3	.	TRBJ1-1	CASSLTHSREAFF	TGTGCCAGCAGCTTAACTCACAGCCGTGAAGCTTTCTTT
.	TRBV19	.	TRBJ2-2	CASSMGHTGELFF	TGTGCCAGTAGTATGGGGCACACCGGGGAGCTGTTTTTT
.	TRBV11-1	few	TRBJ2-7	CASSLGRNSYEQYF	TGTGCCAGCAGCTTAGGACGTAACTCCTACGAGCAGTACTTC
TRBD1	TRBV20-1	.	TRBJ2-1	CSAEGQGILYYDEQFF	TGCAGTGCTGAGGGACAGGGGATCCTCTACTACGATGAGCAGTTCTTC
.	TRBV15	.	TRBJ2-1	CATSSTLGTEQFF	TGTGCCACCAGCAGTACCCTCGGGACAGAGCAGTTCTTC
.	TRBV5-1	medium-sized	TRBJ2-2	CASRSTANTGELFF	TGCGCCAGCAGGAGCACAGCGAACACCGGGGAGCTGTTTTTT
.	TRBV20-1	.	TRBJ1-1	CSARDDRGNTEAFF	TGCAGTGCTAGAGATGATAGGGGGAACACTGAAGCTTTCTTT
TRBD1	TRBV9	.	TRBJ2-2	CASSPRDRGAAGELFF	TGTGCCAGCAGCCCCAGGGACAGGGGAGCGGCCGGGGAGCTGTTTTTT
.	TRBV28	few	TRBJ1-2	CASRIWGRPDGYTF	TGTGCCAGCAGAATTTGGGGACGTCCAGATGGCTACACCTTC
TRBD2	TRBV6-2/TRBV6-3	medium-sized	TRBJ2-3	CASSHTSGGLSTDTQYF	TGTGCCAGCAGTCACACATCGGGAGGGCTCAGCACAGATACGCAGTATTTT
TRBD2	TRBV20-1	.	TRBJ2-5	CSAREGTSGEETQYF	TGCAGTGCTAGAGAAGGGACTAGCGGGGAGGAGACCCAGTACTTC
.	TRBV12-5	.	TRBJ2-1	CASGLGGGYEQFF	TGTGCTAGTGGTTTGGGAGGCGGTTATGAGCAGTTCTTC
TRBD1	TRBV6-4	few	TRBJ2-1	CASSETGGSYNEQFF	TGTGCCAGCAGTGAGACAGGGGGGTCTTACAATGAGCAGTTCTTC
TRBD1	TRBV7-8	few	TRBJ1-5	CASSAKPRDRVNQPQHF	TGTGCCAGCAGCGCAAAACCACGGGACAGGGTTAATCAGCCCCAGCATTTT
.	TRBV7-9	.	TRBJ2-1	CASIIGGESEQFF	TGTGCCAGCATCATAGGGGGAGAGAGTGAGCAGTTCTTC
TRBD1	TRBV20-1	few	TRBJ1-5	CSAPLRQGYSNQPQHF	TGCAGTGCTCCCCTGAGACAGGGGTATAGCAATCAGCCCCAGCATTTT
TRBD2	TRBV6-2/TRBV6-3	.	TRBJ2-5	CASSYTRIGTSGGSQETQYF	TGTGCCAGCAGTTACACCCGGATTGGGACTAGCGGGGGGAGTCAAGAGACCCAGTACTTC
.	TRBV20-1	.	TRBJ2-7	CSARDLGSYEQYF	TGCAGTGCTAGAGACCTGGGGAGCTACGAGCAGTACTTC
TRBD1	TRBV12-3/TRBV12-4	.	TRBJ1-2	CASRGGQGLNYGYTF	TGTGCCAGCAGGGGGGGACAGGGCTTAAACTATGGCTACACCTTC
.	TRBV5-1	few	TRBJ1-1	CASSPGWEAAEAFF	TGCGCCAGCAGCCCCGGGTGGGAGGCTGCTGAAGCTTTCTTT
TRBD1	TRBV19	.	TRBJ1-1	CASTGGQGALRNTEALF	TGTGCCAGTACAGGGGGACAGGGGGCCCTCAGGAACACTGAAGCTTTATTT
.	TRBV5-1	few	TRBJ1-1	CASSLLGDTEAFF	TGCGCCAGCAGCTTGTTGGGGGACACTGAAGCTTTCTTT
.	TRBV7-2	few	TRBJ2-3	CASSLDRPDTQYF	TGTGCCAGCAGCTTAGACAGACCAGATACGCAGTATTTT
.	TRBV6-2/TRBV6-3	few	TRBJ1-5	CASSYGSDNQPQHF	TGTGCCAGCAGTTATGGCAGCGATAATCAGCCCCAGCATTTT
TRBD1	TRBV7-8	.	TRBJ2-3	CASSRTGFTDTQYF	TGTGCCAGCAGCCGGACAGGGTTTACAGATACGCAGTATTTT
.	TRBV28	few	TRBJ2-7	CASSLRGFDEQYF	TGTGCCAGCAGTTTACGAGGGTTCGATGAGCAGTACTTC
TRBD2	TRBV6-1	.	TRBJ2-3	CASSTGSGGITDTQYF	TGTGCCAGCAGTACCGGTTCGGGGGGGATCACAGATACGCAGTATTTT
.	TRBV18	.	TRBJ2-1	CASSPRVARDNEQFF	TGTGCCAGCTCACCCAGGGTAGCGAGGGACAATGAGCAGTTCTTC
TRBD2	TRBV11-2	.	TRBJ2-7	CASSLTSGGPYEQYF	TGTGCCAGCAGCTTGACTAGCGGGGGACCCTACGAGCAGTACTTC
TRBD1	TRBV29-1	medium-sized	TRBJ1-2	CSGTGGDYGYTF	TGCAGCGGAACAGGGGGCGACTATGGCTACACCTTC
TRBD2	TRBV6-1	.	TRBJ2-1	CASRDGLAGGPSSYNEQFF	TGTGCCAGCAGAGACGGACTAGCGGGGGGCCCTAGCTCCTACAATGAGCAGTTCTTC
.	TRBV6-1	.	TRBJ2-7	CATHRHGGARSYEQYF	TGTGCCACCCACCGGCATGGAGGCGCAAGGTCCTACGAGCAGTACTTC
TRBD1	TRBV7-8	.	TRBJ1-1	CASTRADRGRTEAFF	TGTGCCAGCACCCGTGCCGATAGGGGGCGAACTGAAGCTTTCTTT
.	TRBV5-5	.	TRBJ1-6	CASSFGRGGANSPLHF	TGTGCCAGCAGCTTCGGGAGAGGAGGGGCTAATTCACCCCTCCACTTT
.	TRBV13	.	TRBJ1-4	CASSLRGRVHRLFF	TGTGCCAGCAGCTTAAGAGGTCGGGTTCACCGGCTGTTTTTT
TRBD1	TRBV28	.	TRBJ2-7	CASSSGQGSYEQYF	TGTGCCAGCAGTTCCGGACAGGGTTCGTACGAGCAGTACTTC
TRBD1	TRBV2	large	TRBJ2-7	CASRPTGSVSYEQYF	TGTGCCAGCAGACCGACAGGGTCAGTGTCCTACGAGCAGTACTTC
.	TRBV30	.	TRBJ1-1	CAWSWQNTEAFF	TGTGCCTGGAGTTGGCAGAACACTGAAGCTTTCTTT
TRBD1	TRBV11-3	.	TRBJ1-1	CASSPGQGYTEAFF	TGTGCCAGCAGTCCGGGACAGGGGTACACTGAAGCTTTCTTT
.	TRBV6-1	many	TRBJ1-2	CASSELVMGGYTF	TGTGCCAGCAGTGAACTCGTTATGGGCGGCTACACCTTC
.	TRBV6-1	.	TRBJ2-7	CASSESQDYEQYF	TGTGCCAGCAGTGAAAGTCAGGACTACGAGCAGTACTTC
TRBD2	TRBV7-9	hyperexpanded	TRBJ2-1	CASSLLPGLAGGDNEQFF	TGTGCCAGCAGCTTACTTCCGGGACTAGCGGGAGGAGACAATGAGCAGTTCTTC